This TCR beta chain was sequenced during a study of tumor-infiltrating lymphocytes in primary liver carcinoma. Study information: Aged between 30 and 69 years, the patients were men and women.

This clonotype was picked up a small number of times. Its antigen is unidentified. The template, roughly 0.45 ug total RNA, yielded TCR beta cDNA made with a constant-region primer. Generation of the TCR beta libraries relied on three nested multiplex PCR rounds using slightly modified ARM-PCR. The first two PCR rounds used TRBV1-TRBV30 forward primers with a C-beta reverse primer, about 10 cycles each. TCRdb re-called the multiplex PCR reads through MiXCR, storing one row per CDR3 protein. The table has about 200,000 distinct CDR3 sequences, less than 70% seen once. Study conclusions and caveats: Researchers did not compare CD4+ and CD8+ repertoires, as samples were bulk unsorted. Overlap between tumor regions exceeded overlap of tumor with adjacent tissue or blood.

Germline CDR1 and CDR2: SEHNR and FQNEAQ (reference sequence). This CDR3 is 14 amino acids long. The V segment lost 4 bases and the J segment 8 bases; nucleotides outside the gene matches: 6. RNA was extracted from whole blood without cell sorting, alongside germline DNA. The sequenced sample was peripheral blood. The clonotype was recovered from a woman aged 55-75 years with primary liver carcinoma and hepatitis B virus infection. The chain joins TRBV7-9 to TRBJ1-4, with 8 positions matching TRBD1. CDR3 protein: CASSSGTGGEKLFF. CDR3 coding DNA: TGTGCCAGCAGCTCCGGGACAGGCGGGGAAAAACTGTTTTTT.